This paragraph covers one T cell receptor beta chain sequence. Its specificity is unknown. This specimen belongs to a study of radiotherapy plus CTLA-4 blockade in lung cancer. Study overall: Disease control was seen in 30% to 35% of patients, objective responses in 15% to 20%. Broader study findings: Alongside interferon-beta, early blood T cell clone dynamics were reportedly the best predictor of response. Subsequent to radiotherapy plus ipilimumab, tumor-derived TCR clones underwent expansion in blood.

Here immunoSEQ multiplex PCR was the method, and the copy in TCRdb shows in-frame clones only, minus some. The data contain more than 40,000 clones, less than 85% of them singletons. Patients in the study, people with chemo-refractory metastatic non-small-cell lung cancer, received focal radiation plus ipilimumab CTLA-4 blockade. Germline V gene data show CDR1 as GTSNPN and CDR2 as SVGIG (reference sequence). This CDR3 region has 15 residues. The J segment lost 5 bases and the V segment lost 1 base, leaving 5 bases of the junction unmatched. The TCR comes from a human donor with non-small cell lung cancer who had stable disease on radiotherapy plus ipilimumab. Here the sequenced sample was peripheral blood, taken from a patient treated with radiotherapy plus ipilimumab. The V and J genes are TRBV30 and TRBJ2-1, with TRBD2 matching 10 bases. CDR3 in amino acids: CAWSGLAGGDNEQFF. For the CDR3, the DNA is TGTGCCTGGAGTGGGTTAGCGGGGGGCGACAATGAGCAGTTCTTC. The full variable domain, in which reference TRBV30 and TRBJ2-1 provide the parts outside the CDR3, is SQTIHQWPATLVQPVGSPLSLECTVEGTSNPNLYWYRQAAGRGLQLLFYSVGIGQISSEVPQNLSASRPQDRQFILSSKKLLLSDSGFYLCAWSGLAGGDNEQFFGPGTRLTVL.